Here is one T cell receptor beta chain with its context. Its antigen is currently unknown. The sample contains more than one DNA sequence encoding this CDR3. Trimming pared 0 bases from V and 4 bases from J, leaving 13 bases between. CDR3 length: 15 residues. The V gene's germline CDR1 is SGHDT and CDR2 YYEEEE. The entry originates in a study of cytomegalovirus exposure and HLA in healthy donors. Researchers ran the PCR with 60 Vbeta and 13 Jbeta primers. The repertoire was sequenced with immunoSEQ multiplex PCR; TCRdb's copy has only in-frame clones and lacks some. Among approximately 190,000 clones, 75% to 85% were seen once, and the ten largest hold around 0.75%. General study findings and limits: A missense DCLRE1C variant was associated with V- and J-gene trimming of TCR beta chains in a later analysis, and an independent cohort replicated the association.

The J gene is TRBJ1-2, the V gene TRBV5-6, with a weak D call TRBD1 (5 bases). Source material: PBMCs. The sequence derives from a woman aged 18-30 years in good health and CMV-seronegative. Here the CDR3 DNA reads TGTGCCAGCAGCTTGGATCCGGGGGATGGCTATGGCTACACCTTC. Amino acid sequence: CASSLDPGDGYGYTF. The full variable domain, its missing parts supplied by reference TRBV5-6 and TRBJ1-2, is DAGVTQSPTHLIKTRGQQVTLRCSPKSGHDTVSWYQQALGQGPQFIFQYYEEEERQRGNFPDRFSGHQFPNYSSELNVNALLLGDSALYLCASSLDPGDGYGYTFGSGTRLTVV.